The 16 T cell receptor beta chains below come from one sample, sequenced in a study of CD8+ T cells in alopecia areata (dated by TCRdb to about 2018). The treatment or condition label here, explained by the study, means: oral pan-JAK inhibitor, 5-10 mg twice daily. Library generation was performed with the immunoSEQ multiplex PCR assay. RNA was extracted from all samples and reverse transcribed into cDNA, which served as template for TCR sequencing. TCRdb provides this immuneACCESS table in a form limited to in-frame rearrangements. Some clones are lacking; in checked studies, under half of them reflect an unresolved V gene, and why the rest are absent is not known. A total of around 190,000 clones appear in this sample, about 65% of them only once. Jointly, the top ten make up approximately 1.3% of the sample. Specimen: CD4+ T cells sorted from blood, collected around week 49, from a patient treated with tofacitinib. The receptors here all came from a human donor with alopecia areata.

The CDR3 DNA follows: TGTGCCAGCAGCTTAGTAAGGGCCCAGAACACCGGGGAGCTGTTTTTT. Translating gives CASSLVRAQNTGELFF. The rearrangement links TRBV11-2 to TRBJ2-2, with unresolved D. Germline V gene lookup returns CDR1 SGHAT and CDR2 FQNNGV. V was pared by 1 base and J by 1 base, with 10 bases between. CDR3 length equals 16 residues.

This sequence joins TRBV5-5 and TRBJ2-7, with D perhaps TRBD1 (6 bases). The CDR3 runs 15 residues. Trimming took off 5 bases at V and 0 bases at J, with 15 bases between the two ends. Germline V CDR1 and CDR2: SGHKS, YYEKEE (reference sequence). CDR3 coding DNA: TGTGCCAGCAGACGTCGGGACACCGGCTCCTACGAGCAGTACTTC. This gives the protein CASRRRDTGSYEQYF.

DNA of the CDR3: TGCAGCGTTCAGACTCGTCAAACAGATACGCAGTATTTT. Translated, it gives CSVQTRQTDTQYF. J is TRBJ2-3 and V is TRBV29-1, with unresolved D. V lost 5 bases and J lost 3, with 12 bases in between. CDR3 length: 13 amino acids. Germline V gene lookup returns CDR1 SQVTM and CDR2 ANQGSEA.

The chain carries TRBV2 and TRBJ2-7; TRBD1 is a possible D gene (6 bases). The CDR3 totals 13 residues. The germline V gene has CDR1 SNHLY and CDR2 FYNNEI. V shed 6 bases and J shed 6 bases, with 15 bases lying between them. The CDR3 nucleotides read TGTGCCAGCAGCGAACAGGGTTTTGGCGAGCAGTACTTC. Protein sequence: CASSEQGFGEQYF.

The V and J genes are TRBV4-3 and TRBJ2-2, with 7 bases fitting TRBD1. The CDR3 contains 17 residues. Unmatched junction bases numbered 9, after V lost 0 bases and J lost 5 bases. Germline V gene data show CDR1 as LGHNA and CDR2 as YSLEER. The CDR3 region has the DNA TGCGCCAGCAGCCAAGATAAGGAAAGGGGGCGTACCGGGGAGCTGTTTTTT. Encoded protein: CASSQDKERGRTGELFF.

The chain joins TRBV5-6 to TRBJ2-5; D gene ambiguous. CDR3 length: 14 residues. Germline CDR1 SGHDT, CDR2 YYEEEE. Trimming shortened V by 3 bases and J by 2 bases, and 11 bases separated the two germline ends. The CDR3 spells CASSYGRIQETQYF. DNA of the CDR3: TGTGCCAGCAGCTATGGACGGATACAAGAGACCCAGTACTTC.

This clone has just one count. This sequence joins TRBV29-1 and TRBJ1-2; D is perhaps TRBD1 (5 bases). With 3 bases removed from V and 7 bases from J, the gap between germline ends came to 9 bases. Germline CDR1 is SQVTM and CDR2 is ANQGSEA. CDR3 size: 11 residues. The CDR3 DNA follows: TGCAGCGTTGACAGAGACAGTGGCTACACCTTC. This translates into CSVDRDSGYTF.

The chain combines TRBV14 with TRBJ2-3; tentatively, D is TRBD1 (6 bases). The CDR3 consists of 14 residues. Trimming cost V 10 bases and J 2 bases, with 16 bases left between them. From germline, CDR1 is SGHDN and CDR2 FVKESK. As DNA, the CDR3 is TGTGCCACCAGGGGTCCTACCCTCACAGATACGCAGTATTTT. As protein: CATRGPTLTDTQYF.

The V call is TRBV4-3, the J call TRBJ1-2, with D possibly being TRBD1 (6 bases). V lost 5 bases and J lost 4, with 14 bases in between. Germline V gives CDR1 LGHNA, CDR2 YSLEER. This CDR3 is built from 14 residues. This CDR3 is CASSRTTGTYGYTF. The CDR3 coding sequence is TGCGCCAGCAGCAGAACCACAGGGACCTATGGCTACACCTTC.

This clone was seen a few times. V is TRBV5-1 and J is TRBJ2-3, with 9 bases fitting TRBD2. The ends lost 5 bases at V and 6 bases at J; junction bases unmatched: 10. This CDR3 comprises 15 residues. Germline V gene lookup returns CDR1 SGHRS and CDR2 YFSETQ. Written as DNA, the CDR3 is TGCGCCAGCAGATCTAGCGGGGCGGCGTCGGATACGCAGTATTTT. This gives the protein CASRSSGAASDTQYF.

The chain links TRBV5-1 to TRBJ2-3; no clear D gene. The CDR3 contains 16 residues. Between the trimmed V and J ends, which lost 2 bases and 5 bases, there was a span of 18 bases. Germline-derived CDR1 and CDR2 are SGHRS and YFSETQ. The CDR3 DNA follows: TGCGCCAGCAGCTTTAACCCGATCAATCGCATAGATACGCAGTATTTT. This sequence encodes CASSFNPINRIDTQYF. Full variable domain (missing parts from reference TRBV5-1 and TRBJ2-3): KAGVTQTPRYLIKTRGQQVTLSCSPISGHRSVSWYQQTPGQGLQFLFEYFSETQRNKGNFPGRFSGRQFSNSRSEMNVSTLELGDSALYLCASSFNPINRIDTQYFGPGTRLTVL.

This clone was detected a few times. The V gene is TRBV5-6, the J gene TRBJ1-1, with 10 bases identical to TRBD1. The germline gives CDR1 SGHDT, CDR2 YYEEEE. V lost 4 bases to trimming and J lost 0 bases; unmatched junction nucleotides: 3. The CDR3 runs to 15 residues. Here the CDR3 DNA reads TGTGCCAGCAGCCCAGGACAGGGGGTGAACACTGAAGCTTTCTTT. As protein: CASSPGQGVNTEAFF.

The chain employs TRBV7-2 and TRBJ1-2; D remains ambiguous. Trimming removed 3 bases from V and 2 bases from J, with 7 bases in between. The CDR3 runs 13 residues. Germline V gene lookup returns CDR1 SGHTA and CDR2 FQGNSA. CDR3 sequence: CASSFSMNYGYTF. The CDR3 DNA reads as TGTGCCAGCAGCTTCTCAATGAACTATGGCTACACCTTC.

The chain is built from TRBV4-2 and TRBJ1-1; D is perhaps TRBD1 (5 bases). The CDR3 length is 15 residues. Germline V gives CDR1 LGHNA, CDR2 YNFKEQ. Between the trimmed V and J ends, which lost 3 bases and 5 bases, there was a span of 16 bases. CDR3 sequence reads: CASSQTGQQGTEAFF. The CDR3 bases are TGTGCCAGCAGCCAGACCGGGCAGCAGGGTACTGAAGCTTTCTTT.

The DNA for the CDR3 is TGTGCCAGCAGCCTCAATAGCGGGGGTACTACAGATACGCAGTATTTT. Its translation: CASSLNSGGTTDTQYF. This chain links TRBV11-2 with TRBJ2-3; TRBD2 matches 9 bases. This CDR3 contains 16 residues. Trimming cost V 5 bases and J 3 bases; bases outside gene matches: 9. The germline V gene has CDR1 SGHAT and CDR2 FQNNGV.

This rearrangement joins TRBV29-1 to TRBJ1-5; TRBD1 agrees at 7 bases. The germline V gene has CDR1 SQVTM and CDR2 ANQGSEA. The CDR3 spans 19 residues. The V and J ends lost 4 bases and 0 bases, in that order; junction bases with no gene match: 18. CDR3 bases: TGCAGCGTTGGGTCGTCGGGACAGCTAAGCGGGTATAGCAATCAGCCCCAGCATTTT. Translation: CSVGSSGQLSGYSNQPQHF.